The clone carrying this T cell receptor (beta chain) was seen a single time. The data belong to a study of blood T cell repertoires in COVID-19. Authors' data handling: Amplification with reference gene primers provided the estimates of nucleated cell counts. Measured with immunoSEQ multiplex PCR; TCRdb has only the in-frame clones, and not every one. Clone size and the V and J calls come from that table; the DNA yielded D and trimming. The sample lists under 200,000 clones; 65% to 85% were seen once. This CDR3 is 19 amino acids long. J lost 4 bases, V lost 5 bases, and 18 bases had no gene match. The germline CDR1 and CDR2 sequences are SGHVS and FNYEAQ.

This rearrangement joins TRBV7-6 to TRBJ2-5; 11 bases map to TRBD2. This TCR was sampled from a woman older than 75 with active or convalescent COVID-19. The sequenced sample consisted of peripheral blood. The CDR3 sequence: CASSLQPSVIAGGRETQYF. The DNA for the CDR3 is TGTGCCAGCAGCCTACAACCCTCGGTGATAGCGGGGGGGCGAGAGACCCAGTACTTC.